This TCR beta chain was identified in a study of monozygotic twins with inflammatory bowel disease. Study-level points and caveats: Cells of different T cell subtypes could not be told apart. No single strong signal or clonotype associated with IBD was supported. Healthy co-twins, by inverse Simpson, had higher TCRbeta diversity than their siblings with IBD.

The CDR3 runs to 14 residues. CDR1 and CDR2 (germline): SQVTM, ANQGSEA. On this clonotype itself: Its specificity is not known.

TCRdb re-analyzed the 5' RACE reads; it lists each CDR3 protein once, without DNA. This listing includes some 400,000 distinct CDR3 sequences. The chain employs TRBV29-1 and TRBJ1-1; TCRdb designates TRBD1, a call that cannot be tested without DNA. This sequence originates from a human donor with ulcerative colitis or Crohn's disease, or a healthy co-twin of an affected twin (not recorded which). Sequenced sample: blood. This CDR3 is CSGDRGIGNTEAFF.